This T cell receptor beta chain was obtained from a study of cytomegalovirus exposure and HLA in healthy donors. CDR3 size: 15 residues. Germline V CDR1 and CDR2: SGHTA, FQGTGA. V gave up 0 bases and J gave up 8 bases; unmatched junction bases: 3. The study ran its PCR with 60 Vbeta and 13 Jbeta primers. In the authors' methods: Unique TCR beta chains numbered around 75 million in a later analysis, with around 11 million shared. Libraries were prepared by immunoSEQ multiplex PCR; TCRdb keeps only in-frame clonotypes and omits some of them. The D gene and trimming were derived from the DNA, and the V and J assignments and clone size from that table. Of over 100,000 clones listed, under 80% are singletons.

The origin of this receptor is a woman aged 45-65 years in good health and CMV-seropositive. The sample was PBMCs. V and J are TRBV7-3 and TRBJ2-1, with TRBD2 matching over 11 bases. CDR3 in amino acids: CASSLTLAGEHEQFF. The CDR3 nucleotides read TGTGCCAGCAGCTTAACACTAGCGGGAGAGCATGAGCAGTTCTTC.